The 26 T cell receptor beta chains reported below all come from one sample, sequenced in a study of blood T cell repertoires in COVID-19. Clones were read by immunoSEQ multiplex PCR, and TCRdb kept only the in-frame ones, dropping some. The sample lists 40,000 to 65,000 clones; roughly three quarters were seen once. The sample consisted of peripheral blood. The receptor set was obtained from a human donor with active or convalescent COVID-19. The donor label of this sample is uncertain.

The CDR3 DNA sequence: TGTGCCAGCAGTTTCGGGACAGCGAAGAGCTACACCTTC. Amino acids: CASSFGTAKSYTF. V is TRBV28 and J is TRBJ1-2, with 7 bases fitting TRBD1. V shed 3 bases and J 9 bases; nucleotides not matched to a gene: 7. From germline, CDR1 is MDHEN and CDR2 SYDVKM. This CDR3 region has 13 residues.

The rearrangement uses TRBV30 and TRBJ1-3, with D possibly being TRBD1 (6 bases). Trimming took off 0 bases at V and 0 bases at J, with 12 bases between the two ends. The CDR3 runs to 16 residues. Germline CDR1 reads GTSNPN; CDR2 reads SVGIG (reference sequence). The CDR3: CAWSVGGSISGNTIYF. The CDR3 DNA reads TGTGCCTGGAGTGTTGGGGGCTCGATCTCTGGAAACACCATATATTTT.

The J gene is TRBJ2-5, the V gene TRBV5-1, with 12 bases aligning to TRBD1. Looked up from germline, CDR1 is SGHRS and CDR2 is YFSETQ. The ends lost 4 bases at V and 2 bases at J; junction bases unmatched: 3. This CDR3 contains 15 residues. The CDR3 coding sequence is TGCGCCAGCAGCATGGGACAGGGGGCACAAGAGACCCAGTACTTC. It codes for CASSMGQGAQETQYF.

The V and J genes are TRBV6-2 or TRBV6-3 and TRBJ2-4, with TRBD1 as a possible D gene (5 bases). This CDR3 region has 15 residues. From germline, CDR1 is MNHEY and CDR2 SVGEGT. Deletions cut 4 bases from V and 0 bases from J, with 10 bases between. For the CDR3, the DNA is TGTGCCAGCAGTTTGACAGCGCTAGCCAAAAACATTCAGTACTTC. Translating it yields CASSLTALAKNIQYF.

The chain has TRBV9 and TRBJ2-1, with 8 bases identical to TRBD2. V lost 4 bases and J lost 4; bases outside the gene matches: 13. Germline lookup yields CDR1 SGDLS and CDR2 YYNGEE. The CDR3 runs 17 residues. In nucleotides, the CDR3 is TGTGCCAGCAGCTCAAGGGAGGGGCTAGCGGGTTACAATGAGCAGTTCTTC. It codes for CASSSREGLAGYNEQFF. Filled out from reference TRBV9 and TRBJ2-1, the complete variable domain reads DSGVTQTPKHLITATGQRVTLRCSPRSGDLSVYWYQQSLDQGLQFLIQYYNGEERAKGNILERFSAQQFPDLHSELNLSSLELGDSALYFCASSSREGLAGYNEQFFGPGTRLTVL.

This rearrangement joins TRBV6-5 to TRBJ2-7; TRBD1 matches 7 bases. There are 15 residues in the CDR3. Germline CDR1 MNHEY, CDR2 SVGAGI. The junction had 4 bases not matched to a gene; V was cut back by 0 bases and J by 2 bases. CDR3 in DNA: TGTGCCAGCAGTTACTCCGGGACAGATACCTACGAGCAGTACTTC. It specifies CASSYSGTDTYEQYF.

The chain uses TRBV30 and TRBJ1-1; D may be TRBD1 (5 bases). CDR1 is GTSNPN, CDR2 SVGIG, per germline (reference sequence). Trimming took off 0 bases at V and 7 bases at J, with 6 bases between the two ends. The CDR3 contains 11 residues. CDR3 protein: CAWSVGVEAFF. CDR3 coding DNA: TGTGCCTGGAGTGTAGGGGTTGAAGCTTTCTTT.

The rearrangement joins TRBV2 to TRBJ1-2, with a possible D match to TRBD1 (6 bases). Trimming stripped 2 bases from V and 2 bases from J, with 12 bases between. Germline CDR1 SNHLY, CDR2 FYNNEI. CDR3 length: 15 residues. The CDR3 DNA follows: TGTGCCAGCAGTGAACCGGGGGGGCAGAACTATGGCTACACCTTC. This encodes CASSEPGGQNYGYTF.

This sequence joins TRBV11-2 and TRBJ2-7; 11 bases map to TRBD2. This CDR3 has 15 residues. Losses at the gene ends were 4 bases for V and 2 bases for J; bases not matched to a gene: 4. Germline V gene lookup returns CDR1 SGHAT and CDR2 FQNNGV. The CDR3 spells CASSSLSGRAYEQYF. Written as DNA, the CDR3 is TGTGCCAGCAGCTCGCTTAGCGGGAGGGCCTACGAGCAGTACTTC.

The chain has TRBV4-2 and TRBJ2-1, with TRBD1 identical over 7 bases. The CDR3 length is 14 residues. V lost 0 bases to trimming and J lost 4 bases; unmatched junction nucleotides: 0. The germline gives CDR1 LGHNA, CDR2 YNFKEQ. The CDR3 spells CASSQEGQYNEQFF. The CDR3 region has the DNA TGTGCCAGCAGCCAAGAGGGACAGTACAATGAGCAGTTCTTC.

DNA of the CDR3: TGTGCCAGTAGTATAGGGGGACAGGTCTTCAATCAGCCCCAGCATTTT. Amino acids: CASSIGGQVFNQPQHF. The chain recombines TRBV19 with TRBJ1-5, with 8 bases fitting TRBD1. This CDR3 comprises 16 residues. The V gene's germline CDR1 is LNHDA and CDR2 SQIVND (reference sequence). Germline trimming cut 1 base from V and 3 bases from J; bases unmatched to any gene: 5.

The chain uses TRBV6-5 and TRBJ1-6; no clear D. Trimming removed 6 bases at V and 5 bases at J, with 14 bases between. CDR3 length: 15 residues. The germline CDR1 and CDR2 sequences are MNHEY and SVGAGI. CDR3 sequence (DNA): TGTGCCAGCAGGTGGTTAGTGAGAGATAATTCACCCCTCCACTTT. Translated: CASRWLVRDNSPLHF.

V gene TRBV18 combines with J gene TRBJ2-5; D uncertain. The V gene lost 3 bases and the J gene lost 4 bases, with 12 bases spanning the gap. Germline V gene lookup returns CDR1 KGHSH and CDR2 LQKENI. The CDR3 runs to 14 residues. The CDR3 loop reads CASSPSEVGETQYF. The CDR3 DNA reads as TGTGCCAGCTCACCGAGTGAAGTCGGAGAGACCCAGTACTTC.

The rearrangement joins TRBV3-1 (or the pseudogene TRBV3-2) to TRBJ2-1, with 11 bases lining up with TRBD2. The CDR3 loop spans 15 amino acids. From germline, CDR1 is LGHDT and CDR2 YNNKEL (reference sequence). Unmatched junction bases numbered 7, after V lost 5 bases and J lost 7 bases. The CDR3 region is CASSETSGRTNEQFF. The CDR3 region has the DNA TGTGCCAGCAGCGAAACTAGCGGGAGAACGAATGAGCAGTTCTTC.

About this clone itself: The sample carries other DNA sequences with the same CDR3. CDR3 protein: CASSPHLAGSTDTQYF. DNA for the CDR3: TGTGCCAGCAGCCCTCATCTAGCGGGGAGCACAGATACGCAGTATTTT. The chain couples TRBV9 to TRBJ2-3, with TRBD2 matching over 9 bases. Per germline, CDR1 SGDLS and CDR2 YYNGEE. The ends lost 4 bases at V and 0 bases at J; junction bases unmatched: 6. The CDR3 sequence is 16 residues long.

This clone occurred a few times. The V gene is TRBV6-5, the J gene TRBJ1-5, with 11 positions matching TRBD1. The CDR3 is 15 residues long. J was trimmed by 6 bases and V by 7 bases; bases with no gene match: 8. Germline CDR1 reads MNHEY; CDR2 reads SVGAGI. The CDR3 DNA sequence: TGTGCCAGCAAGGCAGGGACAGGGGGTACTCAGCCCCAGCATTTT. Translated, it gives CASKAGTGGTQPQHF.

This sequence joins TRBV5-4 and TRBJ2-4; 9 bases map to TRBD1. V gave up 4 bases and J gave up 10 bases; unmatched junction bases: 15. Germline V CDR1 and CDR2: SGHNT, YYREEE (reference sequence). The CDR3 totals 16 residues. The CDR3, as DNA: TGTGCCAGCAGCCGGAGGGGGGGGACAGGGTCCAGTATTCAGTACTTC. It codes for CASSRRGGTGSSIQYF.

This clone was seen just once. V gene TRBV5-1 combines with J gene TRBJ2-1, with D perhaps matching TRBD1 (5 bases). Trimming removed 2 bases at V and 2 bases at J, with 8 bases between. Germline V CDR1 and CDR2: SGHRS, YFSETQ. The CDR3 sequence is 14 residues long. CDR3 region: CASSFQQAYNEQFF. The DNA for the CDR3 is TGCGCCAGCAGCTTCCAACAGGCCTACAATGAGCAGTTCTTC.

This clone has more than one count but fewer than ten. This chain joins TRBV28 and TRBJ1-2, with TRBD1 matching over 8 bases. The CDR3 spans 16 residues. Germline V CDR1 and CDR2: MDHEN, SYDVKM. With 2 bases clipped from V and 11 bases from J, the junction kept 16 bases outside the gene matches. This CDR3 is CASSLPPRTGREWYTF. The CDR3 coding sequence is TGTGCCAGCAGTTTACCCCCCCGGACAGGGAGGGAGTGGTACACCTTC.

This clone occurred many times. J is TRBJ2-1 and V is TRBV13; 10 nucleotides line up with TRBD2. CDR3 size: 17 residues. V dropped 3 bases and J dropped 7; count of bases not matched to a gene: 12. The germline V gene encodes CDR1 PRHDT and CDR2 FYEKMQ (reference sequence). CDR3 protein: CASSFDPPSGSRNEQFF. The DNA of the CDR3 is TGTGCCAGCAGCTTTGATCCCCCTAGCGGGAGCCGAAATGAGCAGTTCTTC.

This clone was seen a handful of times. The CDR3 sequence is CASSSDRGHRETQYF. The CDR3, as DNA: TGTGCCAGCAGCTCCGACAGGGGGCACCGGGAGACCCAGTACTTC. The chain couples TRBV7-6 to TRBJ2-5; 10 bases map to TRBD1. Losses at the gene ends were 4 bases for V and 5 bases for J; bases not matched to a gene: 7. The CDR3 contains 15 residues. Per germline, CDR1 SGHVS and CDR2 FNYEAQ.

V is TRBV5-1 and J is TRBJ1-6, with TRBD1 matching over 7 bases. The CDR3 is 18 residues long. Per the germline V gene, CDR1 is SGHRS and CDR2 is YFSETQ. V dropped 5 bases and J dropped 1; count of bases not matched to a gene: 12. CDR3 bases: TGCGCCAGCAGAAGCGCGGAGGGGGCGTCTTCCTATAATTCACCCCTCCACTTT. Amino acids: CASRSAEGASSYNSPLHF.

The chain links TRBV7-8 to TRBJ2-5; tentative D call: TRBD2 (6 bases). CDR1 and CDR2 (germline): SGHVS, FQNEAQ. This CDR3 has 12 amino acids. The V end was cut by 4 bases, the J end by 5 bases, with 8 bases between. The DNA of the CDR3 is TGTGCCAGCAGCTGGGAGGTGGAGACCCAGTACTTC. Translating it yields CASSWEVETQYF.

V is TRBV29-1 and J is TRBJ2-7; D is possibly TRBD1 (6 bases). V gave up 0 bases and J gave up 2 bases, with 11 bases separating them. The germline V gene has CDR1 SQVTM and CDR2 ANQGSEA. This CDR3 comprises 14 residues. DNA of the CDR3: TGCAGCGTTGAAGATACGAGACAGGCCTACGAGCAGTACTTC. This translates into CSVEDTRQAYEQYF.

The gene calls are TRBV11-1 and TRBJ2-1, with TRBD1 matching over 7 bases. V was pared by 5 bases and J by 12 bases, with 10 bases of the junction left unmatched. Germline-derived CDR1 and CDR2 are SGHAT and FQDESV (reference sequence). The CDR3 extends over 13 amino acids. In DNA form, the CDR3 reads TGTGCCAGCAGCGCTCAACAGGGGAATTCGCAGTTCTTC. It yields the protein CASSAQQGNSQFF.

The V and J genes are TRBV2 and TRBJ2-3; TRBD2 matches at 11 bases. Per germline, CDR1 SNHLY and CDR2 FYNNEI. Germline trimming cut 10 bases from V and 4 bases from J; bases unmatched to any gene: 13. The CDR3 loop spans 16 amino acids. CDR3 DNA: TGTGCCACATTTAGCGGGAGGGCCCCACGCCCAGATACGCAGTATTTT. It is translated as CATFSGRAPRPDTQYF.